A single sample is the source of the 16 T cell receptor beta chains below, sequenced in a study of graft-versus-host responses after intestinal transplantation. These receptors have no identified antigens. Here immunoSEQ multiplex PCR was the method, and the copy in TCRdb shows in-frame clones only, minus some. The table records under 100,000 clones, 92% of them present only once. This material consisted of unstimulated CD8+ T cells sorted from spleen or lymph node cells, taken before transplant. These receptors were obtained from a human donor who was the organ donor for an intestinal transplant.

This chain connects TRBV4-1 to TRBJ2-5, with D perhaps matching TRBD1 (5 bases). The V and J ends lost 0 bases and 5 bases respectively, with 13 bases between them. The CDR3 contains 15 residues. Germline values: CDR1 MGHRA, CDR2 YSYEKL. CDR3 sequence: CASSQEGRAGETQYF. For the CDR3, the DNA is TGCGCCAGCAGCCAAGAGGGCAGGGCAGGGGAGACCCAGTACTTC.

A remark on this clone: Other DNA sequences from this sample encode an identical CDR3 as well. The chain is built from TRBV9 and TRBJ2-7; D may be TRBD2 (5 bases). Looked up from germline, CDR1 is SGDLS and CDR2 is YYNGEE. Trimming cost V 0 bases and J 1 base, with 5 bases left between them. CDR3 size: 13 residues. The CDR3 sequence is CASSVGTSYEQYF. CDR3 sequence (DNA): TGTGCCAGCAGCGTAGGGACTTCCTACGAGCAGTACTTC.

V and J are TRBV27 and TRBJ1-6, with D perhaps matching TRBD1 (5 bases). The CDR3 covers 14 residues. V lost 3 bases to trimming and J lost 9 bases, with 12 bases between them. Germline CDR1 MNHEY, CDR2 SMNVEV (reference sequence). This CDR3 reads CASSFGGIGSPLHF. CDR3 nucleotides: TGTGCCAGCAGTTTCGGGGGGATTGGTTCACCCCTCCACTTT.

The chain combines TRBV7-9 with TRBJ2-7; TRBD2 aligns across 8 bases. The CDR3 length is 16 residues. Per the germline V gene, CDR1 is SEHNR and CDR2 is FQNEAQ (reference sequence). V dropped 5 bases and J dropped 5; count of bases not matched to a gene: 14. The CDR3 is CASSGHSGAGLDEQYF. The CDR3 nucleotides are TGTGCCAGCAGCGGTCATAGCGGGGCGGGTCTGGACGAGCAGTACTTC.

The chain links TRBV18 to TRBJ2-2; D may be TRBD1 (6 bases). Germline CDR1 and CDR2: KGHSH and LQKENI. This CDR3 is 13 amino acids long. Deletions cut 11 bases from V and 1 base from J, with 11 bases between. The CDR3 region has the DNA TGTGCCGGTAACAGGGAGAACACCGGGGAGCTGTTTTTT. Protein sequence: CAGNRENTGELFF. Using reference TRBV18 and TRBJ2-2 for the parts outside the CDR3, the full variable domain is NAGVMQNPRHLVRRRGQEARLRCSPMKGHSHVYWYRQLPEEGLKFMVYLQKENIIDESGMPKERFSAEFPKEGPSILRIQQVVRGDSAAYFCAGNRENTGELFFGEGSRLTVL.

This chain uses TRBV10-3 with TRBJ2-7; weak D call: TRBD1 (6 bases). Germline loops: CDR1 ENHRY, CDR2 SYGVKD. The CDR3 runs 15 residues. Trimming shortened V by 4 bases and J by 3 bases, and 16 bases separated the two germline ends. The CDR3 DNA sequence: TGTGCCATCAGTGGACCGGGACAAACGTTCTACGAGCAGTACTTC. Translation gives CAISGPGQTFYEQYF.

This chain connects TRBV7-9 to TRBJ2-1; 11 bases map to TRBD2. The CDR3 totals 15 residues. Losses at the gene ends were 3 bases for V and 7 bases for J; bases not matched to a gene: 5. Germline assignment: CDR1 SEHNR and CDR2 FQNEAQ (reference sequence). CDR3 DNA sequence: TGTGCCAGCAGCTTTAGCGGGGGGGCTGAAAATGAGCAGTTCTTC. Its protein is CASSFSGGAENEQFF.

This clone was seen a single time. The chain uses TRBV9 and TRBJ2-1; 8 nucleotides match TRBD1. This CDR3 comprises 13 residues. CDR1 and CDR2 from the germline V gene are SGDLS and YYNGEE. Trimming cost V 3 bases and J 6 bases; bases outside gene matches: 2. The CDR3 sequence is CASSGTGGNEQFF. CDR3 DNA sequence: TGTGCCAGCAGCGGCACAGGGGGCAATGAGCAGTTCTTC. The full variable domain, its missing parts supplied by reference TRBV9 and TRBJ2-1, is DSGVTQTPKHLITATGQRVTLRCSPRSGDLSVYWYQQSLDQGLQFLIQYYNGEERAKGNILERFSAQQFPDLHSELNLSSLELGDSALYFCASSGTGGNEQFFGPGTRLTVL.

This rearrangement joins TRBV10-3 to TRBJ2-3; 8 bases agree with TRBD2. The CDR3 loop spans 14 amino acids. The junction had 6 bases not matched to a gene; V was cut back by 6 bases and J by 4 bases. The germline V gene encodes CDR1 ENHRY and CDR2 SYGVKD. CDR3 residues: CAISPTSAPDTQYF. The CDR3 bases are TGTGCCATCAGCCCGACTAGCGCCCCAGATACGCAGTATTTT.

This sequence joins TRBV2 and TRBJ1-5, with a weak D call TRBD1 (6 bases). Trimming shortened V by 1 base and J by 6 bases, and 16 bases separated the two germline ends. The CDR3 runs to 16 residues. Per the germline V gene, CDR1 is SNHLY and CDR2 is FYNNEI. In nucleotides, the CDR3 is TGTGCCAGCAGTGAAGGGGGGCAGGCCTCAGGTCAGCCCCAGCATTTT. The encoded protein is CASSEGGQASGQPQHF.

The CDR3 nucleotides read TGCGCCAGCAGCCAAGAGCGGGGCCCAGATACGCAGTATTTT. Encoded protein: CASSQERGPDTQYF. The gene calls are TRBV4-3 and TRBJ2-3; D might be TRBD2 (6 bases). V lost 0 bases and J lost 4, with 8 bases in between. Germline V lookup: CDR1 LGHNA, CDR2 YSLEER. The CDR3 covers 14 residues.

The chain recombines TRBV5-1 with TRBJ2-7; 9 bases align to TRBD1. Germline V gene data show CDR1 as SGHRS and CDR2 as YFSETQ. Trimming at V came to 2 bases and at J to 5 bases, leaving 2 bases not matched to a gene. The CDR3 is made up of 13 amino acids. Here the CDR3 reads CASSLQGANEQYF. The CDR3 DNA sequence: TGCGCCAGCAGCTTACAGGGGGCGAACGAGCAGTACTTC.

The gene calls are TRBV5-4 and TRBJ2-5, with D perhaps matching TRBD1 (6 bases). CDR1 and CDR2 from the germline V gene are SGHNT and YYREEE (reference sequence). Trimming cost V 0 bases and J 3 bases, with 9 bases left between them. The CDR3 is made up of 14 amino acids. The CDR3 loop reads CASSLEAGEETQYF. Here the CDR3 DNA reads TGTGCCAGCAGCTTGGAGGCAGGGGAAGAGACCCAGTACTTC.

The genes are TRBV7-2 and TRBJ2-1, with unresolved D. Germline CDR1 is SGHTA and CDR2 is FQGNSA. The V and J ends lost 5 bases and 0 bases respectively, with 17 bases between them. There are 17 residues in the CDR3. The CDR3 reads CASSLKVRGSSYNEQFF. The CDR3 DNA reads TGTGCCAGCAGCCTAAAGGTGAGAGGAAGCTCCTACAATGAGCAGTTCTTC.

V is TRBV7-3 and J is TRBJ2-2; possible D gene TRBD1, 6 bases. The CDR3 length is 13 residues. Germline V lookup: CDR1 SGHTA, CDR2 FQGTGA. V shed 5 bases and J shed 10 bases, with 14 bases lying between them. CDR3 sequence: CASSPGTSEELFF. The CDR3 DNA reads TGTGCCAGCAGCCCAGGGACATCCGAGGAGCTGTTTTTT.

This clone occurred once. The V gene is TRBV7-6, the J gene TRBJ1-3; D is possibly TRBD1 (5 bases). Trimming removed 1 base at V and 0 bases at J, with 10 bases between. This CDR3 is 16 amino acids long. CDR1 is SGHVS and CDR2 is FNYEAQ in the germline V gene. CDR3 nucleotides: TGTGCCAGCAGCTTAGGGGGCGACCCCTCTGGAAACACCATATATTTT. Protein: CASSLGGDPSGNTIYF. The variable domain in full, with the rest retrieved from reference TRBV7-6 and TRBJ1-3, is GAGVSQSPRYKVTKRGQDVALRCDPISGHVSLYWYRQALGQGPEFLTYFNYEAQQDKSGLPNDRFSAERPEGSISTLTIQRTEQRDSAMYRCASSLGGDPSGNTIYFGEGSWLTVV.